These 32 T cell receptor beta chains share one sample of origin, sequenced in a study of blood T cells in healthy people across ages. The second PCR ran about 7 to 12 cycles with a sample-barcoded 5' primer and J-beta primers. TCRdb reanalysed the 5' RACE reads using MiXCR and keeps one entry per CDR3 protein. The repertoire holds under 950,000 distinct CDR3 sequences, with over 20% as singletons. The sample consisted of blood. All receptors come from a man aged 65-85 years in good health.

This clonotype showed up just a few times. The chain carries TRBV6-5 and TRBJ1-2; 9 positions match TRBD1. This CDR3 has 16 residues. Germline V gene data show CDR1 as MNHEY and CDR2 as SVGAGI. Trimming took 0 bases from V and 8 from J; bases not matched to a gene: 10. CDR3 loop: CASSYSTGTGYIGYTF. CDR3 DNA: TGTGCCAGCAGTTACTCTACCGGGACAGGGTACATAGGCTACACCTTC.

This clonotype was observed a handful of times. The chain employs TRBV4-1 and TRBJ2-1, with D unclear. The CDR3 contains 17 residues. V gave up 1 base and J gave up 0 bases, with 13 bases separating them. The germline V gene has CDR1 MGHRA and CDR2 YSYEKL. CDR3 residues: CASSQGSGRSSYNEQFF. The CDR3 bases are TGCGCCAGCAGCCAAGGATCCGGGCGGAGCTCCTACAATGAGCAGTTCTTC.

The V gene is TRBV12-3 or TRBV12-4, the J gene TRBJ2-3, with D possibly matching TRBD1 (6 bases). The CDR3 contains 14 residues. Deletions cut 4 bases from V and 2 bases from J, with 10 bases between. The CDR3 loop is CASSWTENTDTQYF. DNA of the CDR3: TGTGCCAGCAGTTGGACAGAAAACACAGATACGCAGTATTTT.

In regard to this clonotype: A much larger clone differs from this one at a single base, so this may be a read error. The chain carries TRBV27 and TRBJ2-5; 8 bases match TRBD2. With V trimmed by 8 bases and J by 5 bases, 19 bases remained unmatched. CDR1 and CDR2 from the germline V gene are MNHEY and SMNVEV (reference sequence). The CDR3 length is 17 residues. As DNA, the CDR3 is TGTGCCAGCCCTACTGTGGGGGCGGGAGGCACCCACGAGACCCAGTACTTC. It encodes CASPTVGAGGTHETQYF.

A few counts support this clonotype. The chain has TRBV10-3 and TRBJ2-3; maybe TRBD1 (5 bases). CDR3 size: 15 residues. Germline CDR1 ENHRY, CDR2 SYGVKD. The V and J ends lost 6 bases and 0 bases respectively, with 13 bases between them. The DNA of the CDR3 is TGTGCCATCAGCCCGACAGACTTTAGCACAGATACGCAGTATTTT. Its protein is CAISPTDFSTDTQYF.

The chain employs TRBV12-3 or TRBV12-4 and TRBJ2-7; 9 nucleotides line up with TRBD2. The DNA end lines up better with TRBJ2-5; the J call may be wrong. The length of the CDR3 is 14 residues. DNA for the CDR3: TGTGCCAGCAGTTTGCGGGAGGGTGGAGAGACCCAGTACTTC. Its translation: CASSLREGGETQYF.

The chain is built from TRBV5-1 and TRBJ1-2; weak D call: TRBD1 (5 bases). The CDR3 spans 14 residues. CDR1 and CDR2 (germline): SGHRS, YFSETQ. Trimming took off 3 bases at V and 0 bases at J, with 9 bases between the two ends. CDR3 bases: TGCGCCAGCAGCTGGGACGGCCCTAACTATGGCTACACCTTC. It translates to CASSWDGPNYGYTF. The variable domain in full, completed from reference TRBV5-1 and TRBJ1-2, reads KAGVTQTPRYLIKTRGQQVTLSCSPISGHRSVSWYQQTPGQGLQFLFEYFSETQRNKGNFPGRFSGRQFSNSRSEMNVSTLELGDSALYLCASSWDGPNYGYTFGSGTRLTVV.

The chain joins TRBV20-1 to TRBJ1-4, with D uncertain. The CDR3 has 14 residues. Trimming stripped 0 bases from V and 4 bases from J, with 9 bases between. Germline loops: CDR1 DFQATT, CDR2 SNEGSKA (reference sequence). The CDR3 here is CSARDTQNNEKLFF. The CDR3 region has the DNA TGCAGTGCTAGAGACACCCAGAATAATGAAAAACTGTTTTTT.

The gene calls are TRBV20-1 and TRBJ2-7, with 7 positions matching TRBD2. This CDR3 spans 14 amino acids. Germline V lookup: CDR1 DFQATT, CDR2 SNEGSKA (reference sequence). The trim removed 2 bases at V and 0 bases at J, leaving 4 bases unmatched. The CDR3 loop reads CSARREGRSYEQYF. The CDR3 nucleotides are TGCAGTGCTAGAAGGGAGGGACGCTCCTACGAGCAGTACTTC.

This clonotype was seen a handful of times. J is TRBJ1-1 and V is TRBV20-1; tentatively, D is TRBD1 (6 bases). Trimming removed 3 bases at V and 5 bases at J, with 13 bases between. The germline V gene encodes CDR1 DFQATT and CDR2 SNEGSKA (reference sequence). This CDR3 has 13 amino acids. The DNA for the CDR3 is TGCAGTGCTAGGGACACAGGGTGGACTGAAGCTTTCTTT. It translates to CSARDTGWTEAFF.

This clonotype was recorded a few times. V usage is TRBV5-1 and J usage is TRBJ2-4; D not resolved. The CDR3 contains 18 residues. The germline V gene has CDR1 SGHRS and CDR2 YFSETQ. V was trimmed by 4 bases and J by 0 bases, leaving 20 bases between them. Here the CDR3 DNA reads TGCGCCAGCAGCCAGGACGTCCGCCCCCCCTTAGCCAAAAACATTCAGTACTTC. Translating it yields CASSQDVRPPLAKNIQYF.

This clonotype was observed a few times. This sequence joins TRBV7-9 and TRBJ2-2; 9 bases align to TRBD2. The V and J ends lost 5 bases and 2 bases, in that order; junction bases with no gene match: 9. The CDR3 totals 17 residues. Germline CDR1 SEHNR, CDR2 FQNEAQ (reference sequence). The CDR3 nucleotides are TGTGCCAGCAGCGAGGCGACTAGCGGAATAAACACCGGGGAGCTGTTTTTT. Protein product: CASSEATSGINTGELFF.

This clonotype was observed at least ten times. The rearrangement links TRBV7-2 to TRBJ2-3, with 7 bases lining up with TRBD2. The germline CDR1 and CDR2 sequences are SGHTA and FQGNSA. Trimming cost V 7 bases and J 2 bases; bases outside gene matches: 9. The CDR3 has 15 residues. DNA for the CDR3: TGTGCCAGCACCAAAGCGGGGTTGAACACAGATACGCAGTATTTT. Protein: CASTKAGLNTDTQYF.

J is TRBJ2-1 and V is TRBV5-1; D is unclear. CDR3 size: 14 residues. Per germline, CDR1 SGHRS and CDR2 YFSETQ. V was pared by 1 base and J by 7 bases, with 12 bases between. In DNA, the CDR3 is TGCGCCAGCAGCTTGAGGCTTGCCACTAATGAGCAGTTCTTC. Encoded protein: CASSLRLATNEQFF.

This clonotype has more than one count but fewer than ten. In DNA form, the CDR3 reads TGTGCCAGCAGTTATTGGCGGGACAGAGCATACGAGCAGTACTTC. This sequence encodes CASSYWRDRAYEQYF. This rearrangement joins TRBV6-5 to TRBJ2-7, with D maybe TRBD1 (7 bases). The length of the CDR3 is 15 residues. Germline loops: CDR1 MNHEY, CDR2 SVGAGI. V was cut by 3 bases and J by 4 bases, with 16 bases left in between.

About this clonotype itself: A much bigger clone sits one base away, suggesting this may be a read error. The chain uses TRBV2 and TRBJ1-4; tentatively, D is TRBD1 (5 bases). The germline V and J ends were trimmed by 8 bases and 4 bases, with 11 bases remaining between them. There are 13 residues in the CDR3. Germline values: CDR1 SNHLY, CDR2 FYNNEI. The CDR3 region is CASRGGDNEKLFF. The DNA of the CDR3 is TGTGCCAGCCGTGGGGGTGATAATGAAAAACTGTTTTTT.

The chain joins TRBV29-1 to TRBJ2-2; D not certain. Per germline, CDR1 SQVTM and CDR2 ANQGSEA. The CDR3 spans 12 residues. V lost 6 bases, J lost 4 bases, and 9 bases lay in between. This CDR3 is CSVEESTGELFF. For the CDR3, the DNA is TGCAGCGTCGAGGAGAGCACCGGGGAGCTGTTTTTT.

This chain links TRBV5-1 with TRBJ2-5; D unclear. The DNA end is more similar to TRBJ2-1, so the J call may be wrong. The CDR3 contains 12 residues. Germline V gene sequence: CDR1 SGHRS, CDR2 YFSETQ. The CDR3 region is CASSLGFSEQFF. The CDR3 nucleotides read TGCGCCAGCAGCTTGGGGTTCTCTGAGCAGTTCTTC.

Regarding this clonotype: A read error may produce the germline difference seen at one junction end. The chain carries TRBV5-1 and TRBJ2-1; no clear D gene. The germline gives CDR1 SGHRS, CDR2 YFSETQ. This CDR3 contains 14 residues. The CDR3 protein is CAGSLAETYNEQFF. DNA of the CDR3: TGCGCCGGCAGCTTGGCGGAGACCTACAATGAGCAGTTCTTC.

The chain recombines TRBV10-3 with TRBJ1-2, with D maybe TRBD1 (6 bases). Trimming took off 3 bases at V and 0 bases at J, with 17 bases between the two ends. Per germline, CDR1 ENHRY and CDR2 SYGVKD. The CDR3 length is 17 residues. The DNA of the CDR3 is TGTGCCATCAGTGACCTAGGACAGCCGAACACTAACTATGGCTACACCTTC. This translates into CAISDLGQPNTNYGYTF.

This clonotype was observed at least ten times. This sequence joins TRBV20-1 and TRBJ2-5, with 9 bases matching TRBD1. V lost 5 bases, J lost 4 bases, and 8 bases stayed unmatched. Germline V gene lookup returns CDR1 DFQATT and CDR2 SNEGSKA (reference sequence). The CDR3 spans 14 residues. CDR3 sequence: CSAGTGLRVETQYF. The CDR3 DNA reads as TGCAGTGCTGGGACAGGGCTTAGGGTAGAGACCCAGTACTTC.

The chain uses TRBV4-3 and TRBJ2-5, with 7 positions matching TRBD1. With 0 bases clipped from V and 9 bases from J, the junction kept 4 bases outside the gene matches. The CDR3 is 13 residues long. Per germline, CDR1 LGHNA and CDR2 YSLEER. CDR3 amino acids: CASSQEGDSPQYF. Here the CDR3 DNA reads TGCGCCAGCAGCCAAGAGGGGGACAGCCCCCAGTACTTC.

This clonotype has only a few counts. This sequence joins TRBV12-3 or TRBV12-4 and TRBJ2-7; 9 bases are a match to TRBD2. The CDR3 extends over 14 amino acids. V lost 7 bases, J lost 3 bases, and 7 bases stayed unmatched. The CDR3 loop is CASTPASGVYEQYF. For the CDR3, the DNA is TGTGCCAGCACCCCTGCTAGCGGGGTCTACGAGCAGTACTTC.

This clonotype was found once. The CDR3 DNA reads as TGTGCCAGCAGTTCCTTAGCGCGGCGCACAGATACGCAGTATTTT. Translation: CASSSLARRTDTQYF. The chain recombines TRBV28 with TRBJ2-3, with TRBD2 as a possible D gene (5 bases). Trimming removed 4 bases from V and 1 base from J, with 12 bases in between. CDR3 length equals 15 residues. Looked up from germline, CDR1 is MDHEN and CDR2 is SYDVKM.

This clonotype turned up a few times. The chain combines TRBV12-5 with TRBJ2-1; possible D gene TRBD2, 5 bases. CDR1 and CDR2 (germline): LGHNT, FRNRAP. Deletions cut 10 bases from V and 5 bases from J, with 9 bases between. The CDR3 length is 11 residues. The CDR3 sequence is CATLAHNEQFF. DNA of the CDR3: TGTGCTACTCTAGCCCACAATGAGCAGTTCTTC.

The chain employs TRBV7-2 and TRBJ2-5, with TRBD2 matching over 8 bases. Gene TRBJ2-1 matches the end of the DNA better, so the J call may be wrong. Germline CDR1 SGHTA, CDR2 FQGNSA. The CDR3 is made up of 15 amino acids. The chain's CDR3 is CASSPQRGHPGEQFF. Written as DNA, the CDR3 is TGTGCCAGCAGCCCGCAGCGGGGGCATCCTGGTGAGCAGTTCTTC.

This clonotype was detected only a few times. The chain is built from TRBV5-1 and TRBJ2-5, with D unresolved. The J call is doubtful: the DNA matches TRBJ2-1 better. Germline V CDR1 and CDR2: SGHRS, YFSETQ. The CDR3 contains 16 residues. CDR3 sequence: CASSLNSLTAQHEQFF. The CDR3 nucleotides read TGCGCCAGCAGCTTAAATTCCCTTACAGCCCAGCATGAGCAGTTCTTC.

The V and J genes are TRBV27 and TRBJ1-2, with a weak D call TRBD1 (6 bases). The CDR3 has 15 residues. Per the germline V gene, CDR1 is MNHEY and CDR2 is SMNVEV (reference sequence). Trimming cost V 2 bases and J 4 bases, with 14 bases left between them. CDR3 nucleotides: TGTGCCAGCAGTTTAATGGCAGGGGTTGTCTATGGCTACACCTTC. Its protein is CASSLMAGVVYGYTF.

This chain connects TRBV6-6 to TRBJ2-5, with D maybe TRBD2 (6 bases). This CDR3 is built from 13 residues. V was shortened by 8 bases and J by 1 base, with 11 bases between the two germline ends. Germline loops: CDR1 MNHNY, CDR2 SVGAGI (reference sequence). CDR3 region: CASGREVQETQYF. Here the CDR3 DNA reads TGTGCCAGCGGAAGGGAGGTCCAAGAGACCCAGTACTTC.

The chain recombines TRBV7-9 with TRBJ1-1; no clear D gene. This CDR3 is 14 amino acids long. From germline, CDR1 is SEHNR and CDR2 FQNEAQ (reference sequence). Trimming cost V 5 bases and J 6 bases, with 16 bases left between them. The CDR3 DNA follows: TGTGCCAGCAGCAATACATCGAGTAGGGCTGAAGCTTTCTTT. Protein product: CASSNTSSRAEAFF.

J is TRBJ1-5 and V is TRBV20-1; 10 nucleotides agree with TRBD1. The CDR3 totals 19 residues. Germline V CDR1 and CDR2: DFQATT, SNEGSKA (reference sequence). The J segment lost 2 bases and the V segment lost 2 bases, leaving 15 bases of the junction unmatched. CDR3 sequence reads: CSARSLTGTGVVGNQPQHF. The CDR3 DNA reads TGCAGTGCTAGATCCCTCACCGGGACAGGGGTTGTGGGCAATCAGCCCCAGCATTTT.

The chain combines TRBV7-2 with TRBJ1-1, with TRBD1 matching 7 bases. CDR1 is SGHTA, CDR2 FQGNSA, per germline. Unmatched junction bases numbered 4, after V lost 5 bases and J lost 7 bases. There are 12 residues in the CDR3. CDR3 residues: CASSVGQFEAFF. The CDR3 DNA is TGTGCCAGCAGCGTGGGACAGTTTGAAGCTTTCTTT.